These 7 T cell receptor beta chains came from one sample sequenced in a study of CD8 T cells in ankylosing spondylitis. One entry per CDR3 protein, called by TCRdb with MiXCR from the 5' RACE reads. The data hold 120,000 or so distinct CDR3 sequences, with roughly 15% observed a single time. Sequencing input: blood, either unsorted or a sorted T cell fraction (not recorded which). Receptors were obtained from a female donor with ankylosing spondylitis or in good health (not recorded which).

This clonotype was recorded at least ten times. The chain is built from TRBV12-3 or TRBV12-4 and TRBJ1-2; D not certain. The ends were cut back, 5 bases at V and 2 bases at J, with 15 bases in the middle. CDR3 length: 15 residues. CDR3 protein: CASSPDPIGNYGYTF. The CDR3 region has the DNA TGTGCCAGCAGTCCCGACCCTATTGGGAACTATGGCTACACCTTC.

This clonotype was recorded many times. This chain uses TRBV7-3 with TRBJ2-7, with D perhaps matching TRBD2 (5 bases). The CDR3 spans 13 residues. V dropped 5 bases and J dropped 4 bases, with 12 bases sitting between them. CDR1 is SGHTA, CDR2 FQGTGA, per germline. Written as DNA, the CDR3 is TGTGCCAGCAGCGTGGACTCCTATTACGAGCAGTACTTC. It encodes CASSVDSYYEQYF.

This clonotype was seen a few times. This chain links TRBV5-1 with TRBJ2-7; 8 bases agree with TRBD1. This CDR3 contains 16 residues. CDR1 and CDR2 (germline): SGHRS, YFSETQ. The V segment lost 4 bases and the J segment 2 bases; nucleotides outside the gene matches: 11. This chain's CDR3 is CASSPEKGQETYEQYF. CDR3 in DNA: TGCGCCAGCAGCCCGGAGAAGGGACAGGAGACCTACGAGCAGTACTTC.

This clonotype was detected ten times or more. This chain connects TRBV6-4 to TRBJ1-1; a weak D match, TRBD1 (5 bases). The CDR3 runs to 14 residues. The germline V gene has CDR1 MRHNA and CDR2 SNTAGT. With 4 bases removed from V and 10 bases from J, the gap between germline ends came to 19 bases. The CDR3 is CASSARSQAGRAFF. The CDR3 DNA follows: TGTGCCAGCAGTGCTCGTTCTCAGGCAGGGAGAGCTTTCTTT.

This clonotype was picked up one time. Its ends do not fully match the called genes, so a read error is possible. The chain uses TRBV7-2 and TRBJ1-4, with D maybe TRBD1 (5 bases). CDR1 and CDR2 from the germline V gene are SGHTA and FQGNSA. The CDR3 loop spans 15 amino acids. The DNA for the CDR3 is TGTGCCAGCAGCTTAGGTGGCAGGGCTCTAGAAAACCTGTTTTTT. It translates to CASSLGGRALENLFF.

This clonotype was counted a few times. The chain combines TRBV11-2 with TRBJ1-2; D ambiguous. CDR3 length equals 12 residues. V gave up 5 bases and J gave up 4 bases, with 8 bases separating them. Germline assignment: CDR1 SGHAT and CDR2 FQNNGV. CDR3 DNA: TGTGCCAGCAGCCCCGGGGTCTATGGCTACACCTTC. Translating it yields CASSPGVYGYTF. The full variable domain, in which reference TRBV11-2 and TRBJ1-2 provide the parts outside the CDR3, is EAGVAQSPRYKIIEKRQSVAFWCNPISGHATLYWYQQILGQGPKLLIQFQNNGVVDDSQLPKDRFSAERLKGVDSTLKIQPAKLEDSAVYLCASSPGVYGYTFGSGTRLTVV.

This clonotype was recorded once. This chain uses TRBV5-1 with TRBJ2-3; 10 bases are a match to TRBD2. This CDR3 has 15 residues. Germline assignment: CDR1 SGHRS and CDR2 YFSETQ. V lost 0 bases, J lost 4 bases, and 2 bases stayed unmatched. CDR3: CASSLERGGPDTQYF. CDR3 coding DNA: TGCGCCAGCAGCTTGGAGCGGGGGGGACCAGATACGCAGTATTTT.